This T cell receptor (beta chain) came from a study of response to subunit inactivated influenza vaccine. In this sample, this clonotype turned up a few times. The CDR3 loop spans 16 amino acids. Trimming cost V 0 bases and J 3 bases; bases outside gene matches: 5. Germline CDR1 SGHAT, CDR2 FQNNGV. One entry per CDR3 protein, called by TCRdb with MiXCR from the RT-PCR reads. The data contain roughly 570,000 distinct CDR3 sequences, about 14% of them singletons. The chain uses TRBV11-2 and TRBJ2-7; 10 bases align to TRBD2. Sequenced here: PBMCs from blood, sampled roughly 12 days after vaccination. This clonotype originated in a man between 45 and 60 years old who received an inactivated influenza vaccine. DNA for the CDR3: TGTGCCAGCAGCTTAGAGACTAGCGGGTCCTTCTACGAGCAGTACTTC. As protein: CASSLETSGSFYEQYF.